This T cell receptor (beta chain) was sequenced during a study of blood T cell repertoires in COVID-19. Study-wide context: PBMCs, B-cell-depleted T cells, or T cells were the source of the cDNA or gDNA that made up the material.

Original data processing: How many nucleated cells were present was estimated from reference gene primer amplification. Profiling relied on immunoSEQ multiplex PCR, and the TCRdb table lists in-frame clones only, not all of them. For V, J and clone size, that table is used; D and trimming come from the DNA. The sample carries a few hundred thousand clones, over 70% recorded once. CDR1 and CDR2 (germline): PRHDT, FYEKMQ (reference sequence). Trimming cost V 5 bases and J 4 bases, with 14 bases left between them. CDR3 length: 14 residues. Sequencing was carried out using PBMCs or T cells enriched from blood (not recorded which). The TCR originated in a woman aged 40 to 50 who had been exposed to COVID-19. The rearrangement joins TRBV13 to TRBJ1-2, with a possible D match to TRBD1 (6 bases). The CDR3 protein is CASSPWGGIYGYTF. In DNA form, the CDR3 reads TGTGCCAGCAGCCCGTGGGGGGGCATCTATGGCTACACCTTC.